The TCR beta chain under discussion was sequenced for a study of blood T cell repertoires in COVID-19 (dated by TCRdb to about 2020). General notes on the study: The collaborator samples originated in the United States, Italy and Spain and spanned the acute and convalescent phases of COVID-19. The dataset comprised deeply sampled blood TCRbeta repertoires from subjects exposed to, actively infected with, or recovered from COVID-19. Samples were obtained from the ongoing ImmuneRACE study (first 160 participants) and from approximately 1,200 subjects provided by 6 global collaborators. A de-identified subject ID, COVID-19 status, age in years and sex were almost always included in the sample metadata. The prospective study material was composed of cDNA or gDNA derived from T cells, B-cell-depleted T cells, or PBMCs. The repertoires were made available in a free public database intended to serve as a resource for research on the immune response to SARS-CoV-2. Where available, HLA class I and class II types were obtained from metadata supplied by the sample provider rather than from assay-based typing. On the study overall, not on this receptor specifically: How much clinical and demographic metadata was included differed by source and by participant, and the metadata was provided uncurated.

On this clone itself: The clone's antigen remains unknown. Base qualities are not at hand, and no much larger clone is one base apart.

Participants in the prospective study were aged about 18 to 95 years, lived in 24 United States geographic areas, and enrolled through a virtual design. In the prospective study, participants were assigned to cohorts based on the clinical history participants reported in a screening survey and a study questionnaire. ImmuneRACE Cohort 3 recovered participants were defined by two consecutive negative NP/OP PCR tests, healthcare professional clearance, or symptom resolution. Mobile phlebotomists in the prospective study collected whole blood, serum and a nasopharyngeal or oropharyngeal swab from every participant. Additional blood draws and questionnaires over an approximately 2-month period could optionally be provided by prospective study participants. Blood samples from the prospective study were shipped frozen or at room temperature prior to DNA extraction. The junction shows trimming of 0 bases on V and 0 bases on J, plus 7 bases between the germline ends. Based on the germline V gene, the CDR1 and CDR2 sequences are SGHRS and YFSETQ. The CDR3 covers 15 residues, taking in both the cysteine and the phenylalanine. Here the CDR3 DNA is all that survives: 45 bases in frame from base 1.

The immunoSEQ Assay, a bias-controlled multiplex PCR, was used to amplify TCRbeta CDR3 regions from genomic DNA. In the paper's pipeline: Nucleated cell counts per sample were estimated from amplification of reference gene primers within the assay. Sequence reads were collapsed and filtered to measure the absolute abundance of every unique TCRbeta CDR3 rearrangement. For each sample, productive Simpson clonality was calculated as the square root of Simpson's diversity index across productive rearrangements. TCRdb limited this immuneACCESS table to in-frame rearrangements with V and J called. A share of clones is missing; checked studies link under half to unresolved V genes, and the rest is unexplained. From that table come the V and J calls and clone size; the DNA was used to work out D and trimming. The table for this sample lists approximately 160,000 clones; about 80% of them were counted only once. Of the sample, approximately 7.3% falls within the top ten clones.

The TCR comes from a man between 50 and 59 years old who had recovered from COVID-19. The V and J genes are TRBV5-1 and TRBJ1-3, with the D segment identity uncertain. Sequences were obtained from PBMCs or T cells enriched from blood (not recorded which). In nucleotide form, the sequence is TGCGCCAGCAGCTTGGACGGAGTCTCTGGAAACACCATATATTTT. Its protein reads: CASSLDGVSGNTIYF.